This T cell receptor (beta chain) was captured by sequencing in a study of T cell repertoires in cytomegalovirus infection. Background on the study: In public TCR beta signatures, there were indications of both CMV infection and matching HLA type. The study, taken as a whole, reports: In two of eight donors, the top clonotype was HLA-C-restricted CMV-specific. Identification of carriers of CMV plus the relevant HLA was performed using cumulative public TCR beta family frequency.

A single record per CDR3 protein comes from TCRdb applying MiXCR to the reads. The sample shows some 440,000 distinct CDR3 sequences, roughly a third of them seen only once. This clonotype was recorded at least ten times. Its antigen remains unidentified. Between the trimmed V and J ends, which lost 5 bases and 1 base, there was a span of 14 bases. The germline gives CDR1 SGHVS, CDR2 FQNEAQ. This CDR3 is built from 15 residues. Sequences were obtained from PBMCs. The receptor was isolated from a human donor in good health (CMV status not recorded). Some clones in this sample may be carry-over from other donors' samples. The rearrangement uses TRBV7-8 and TRBJ1-1, with D perhaps matching TRBD1 (5 bases). The CDR3 DNA follows: TGTGCCAGCAGCGCTCCGGGACCCTGGAACACTGAAGCTTTCTTT. Amino acid sequence: CASSAPGPWNTEAFF. Filled out from reference TRBV7-8 and TRBJ1-1, the complete variable domain reads GAGVSQSPRYKVAKRGQDVALRCDPISGHVSLFWYQQALGQGPEFLTYFQNEAQLDKSGLPSDRFFAERPEGSVSTLKIQRTQQEDSAVYLCASSAPGPWNTEAFFGQGTRLTVV.